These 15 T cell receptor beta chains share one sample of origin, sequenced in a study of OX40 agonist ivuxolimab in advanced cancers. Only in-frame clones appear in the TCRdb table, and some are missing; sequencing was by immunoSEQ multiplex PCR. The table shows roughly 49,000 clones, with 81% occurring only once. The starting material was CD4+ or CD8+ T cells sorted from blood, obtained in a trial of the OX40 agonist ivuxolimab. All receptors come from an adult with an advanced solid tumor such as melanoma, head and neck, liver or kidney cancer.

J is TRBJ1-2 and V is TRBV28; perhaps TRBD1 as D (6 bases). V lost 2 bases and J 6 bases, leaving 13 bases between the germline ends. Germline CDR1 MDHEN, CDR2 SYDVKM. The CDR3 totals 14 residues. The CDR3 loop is CASSLAGAADGYTF. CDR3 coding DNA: TGTGCCAGCAGTTTAGCGGGGGCAGCCGATGGCTACACCTTC.

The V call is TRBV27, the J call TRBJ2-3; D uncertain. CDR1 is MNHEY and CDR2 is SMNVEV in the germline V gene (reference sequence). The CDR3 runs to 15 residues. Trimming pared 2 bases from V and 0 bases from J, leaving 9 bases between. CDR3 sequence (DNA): TGTGCCAGCAGTTTAATTTCGGGTAGCACAGATACGCAGTATTTT. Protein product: CASSLISGSTDTQYF.

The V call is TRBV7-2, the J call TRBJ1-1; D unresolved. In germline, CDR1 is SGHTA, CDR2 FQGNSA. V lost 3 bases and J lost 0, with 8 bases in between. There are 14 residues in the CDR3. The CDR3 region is CASSFSFLNTEAFF. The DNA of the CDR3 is TGTGCCAGCAGCTTTTCCTTCTTGAACACTGAAGCTTTCTTT. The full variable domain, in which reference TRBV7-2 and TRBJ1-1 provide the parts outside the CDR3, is GAGVSQSPSNKVTEKGKDVELRCDPISGHTALYWYRQSLGQGLEFLIYFQGNSAPDKSGLPSDRFSAERTGGSVSTLTIQRTQQEDSAVYLCASSFSFLNTEAFFGQGTRLTVV.

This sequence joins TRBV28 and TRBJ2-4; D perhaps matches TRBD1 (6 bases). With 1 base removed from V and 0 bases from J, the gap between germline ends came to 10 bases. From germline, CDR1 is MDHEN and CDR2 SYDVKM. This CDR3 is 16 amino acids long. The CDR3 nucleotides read TGTGCCAGCAGTTTATACAGGGAATTAGCCAAAAACATTCAGTACTTC. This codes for CASSLYRELAKNIQYF. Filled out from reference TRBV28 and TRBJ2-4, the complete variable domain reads DVKVTQSSRYLVKRTGEKVFLECVQDMDHENMFWYRQDPGLGLRLIYFSYDVKMKEKGDIPEGYSVSREKKERFSLILESASTNQTSMYLCASSLYRELAKNIQYFGAGTRLSVL.

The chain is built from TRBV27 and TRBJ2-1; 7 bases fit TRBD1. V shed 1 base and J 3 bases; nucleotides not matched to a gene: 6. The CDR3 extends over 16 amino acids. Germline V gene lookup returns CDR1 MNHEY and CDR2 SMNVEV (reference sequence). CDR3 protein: CASSLFDRVGYNEQFF. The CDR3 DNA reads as TGTGCCAGCAGTTTATTCGACAGGGTTGGCTACAATGAGCAGTTCTTC.

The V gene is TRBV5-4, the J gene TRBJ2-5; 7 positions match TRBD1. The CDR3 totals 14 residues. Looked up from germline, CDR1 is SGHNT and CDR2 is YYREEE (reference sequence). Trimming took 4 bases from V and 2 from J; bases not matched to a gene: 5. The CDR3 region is CASSPDREQETQYF. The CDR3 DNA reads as TGTGCCAGCAGCCCTGACAGGGAGCAAGAGACCCAGTACTTC.

DNA for the CDR3: TGCAGCGTTGAATCAGGTTTGCGTGGCTACACCTTC. This codes for CSVESGLRGYTF. The V and J genes are TRBV29-1 and TRBJ1-2; D ambiguous. Germline values: CDR1 SQVTM, CDR2 ANQGSEA. V gave up 2 bases and J gave up 7 bases, with 11 bases separating them. The CDR3 covers 12 residues.

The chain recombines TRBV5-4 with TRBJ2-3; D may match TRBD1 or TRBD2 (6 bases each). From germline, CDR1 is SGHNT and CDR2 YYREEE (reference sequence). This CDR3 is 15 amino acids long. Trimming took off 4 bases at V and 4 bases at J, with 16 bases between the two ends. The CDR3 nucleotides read TGTGCCAGCAGCCTCATGGGGGGCCCGCCAGATACGCAGTATTTT. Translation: CASSLMGGPPDTQYF. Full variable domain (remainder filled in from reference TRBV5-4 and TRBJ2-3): ETGVTQSPTHLIKTRGQQVTLRCSSQSGHNTVSWYQQALGQGPQFIFQYYREEENGRGNFPPRFSGLQFPNYSSELNVNALELDDSALYLCASSLMGGPPDTQYFGPGTRLTVL.

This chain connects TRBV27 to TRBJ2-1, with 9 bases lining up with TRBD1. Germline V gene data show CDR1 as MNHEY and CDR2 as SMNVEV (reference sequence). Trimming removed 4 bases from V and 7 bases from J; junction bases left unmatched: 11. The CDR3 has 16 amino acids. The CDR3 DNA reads TGTGCCAGCAGTTCTCTCCCGGGACAGGGAAGGAATGAGCAGTTCTTC. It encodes CASSSLPGQGRNEQFF.

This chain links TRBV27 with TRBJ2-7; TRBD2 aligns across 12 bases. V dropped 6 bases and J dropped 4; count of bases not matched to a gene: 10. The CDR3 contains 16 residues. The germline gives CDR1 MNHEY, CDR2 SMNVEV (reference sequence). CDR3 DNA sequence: TGTGCCAGCAGCCCTAGCGGGGGGGATTGGAGATACGAGCAGTACGTC. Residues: CASSPSGGDWRYEQYV.

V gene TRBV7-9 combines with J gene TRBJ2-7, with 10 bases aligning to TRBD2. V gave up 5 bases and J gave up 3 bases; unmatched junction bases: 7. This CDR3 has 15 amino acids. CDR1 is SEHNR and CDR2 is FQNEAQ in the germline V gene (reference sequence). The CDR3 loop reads CASSTPLAGIYEQYF. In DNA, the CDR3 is TGTGCCAGCAGCACCCCACTAGCGGGAATCTACGAGCAGTACTTC.

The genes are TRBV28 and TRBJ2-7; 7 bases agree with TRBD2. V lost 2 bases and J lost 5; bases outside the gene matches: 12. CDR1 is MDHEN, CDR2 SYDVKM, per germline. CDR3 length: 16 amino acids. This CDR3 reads CASSLIGAGASDEQYF. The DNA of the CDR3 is TGTGCCAGCAGTTTAATCGGGGCGGGAGCTTCTGACGAGCAGTACTTC.

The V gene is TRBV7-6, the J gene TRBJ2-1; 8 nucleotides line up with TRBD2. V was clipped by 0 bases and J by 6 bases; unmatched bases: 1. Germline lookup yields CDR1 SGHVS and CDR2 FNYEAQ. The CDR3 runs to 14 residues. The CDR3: CASSLAGTSNEQFF. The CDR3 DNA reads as TGTGCCAGCAGCTTAGCTGGGACTAGCAATGAGCAGTTCTTC.

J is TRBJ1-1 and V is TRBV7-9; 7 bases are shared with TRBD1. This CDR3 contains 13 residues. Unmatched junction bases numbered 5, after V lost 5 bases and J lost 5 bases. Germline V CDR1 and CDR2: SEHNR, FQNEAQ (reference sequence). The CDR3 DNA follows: TGTGCCAGCAGCGGACAGGACCGTACTGAAGCTTTCTTT. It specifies CASSGQDRTEAFF.

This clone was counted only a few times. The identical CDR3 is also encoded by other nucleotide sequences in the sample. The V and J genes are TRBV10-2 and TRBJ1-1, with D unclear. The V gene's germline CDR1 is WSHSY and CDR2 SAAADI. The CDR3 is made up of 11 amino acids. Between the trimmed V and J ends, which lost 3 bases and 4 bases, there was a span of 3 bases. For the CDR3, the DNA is TGCGCCAGCAGTGAAGGCACTGAAGCTTTCTTT. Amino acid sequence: CASSEGTEAFF.